What follows are 2 T cell receptor beta chains derived from one specimen sequenced in a study of CD8 T cells in Susac syndrome. Reverse transcription used roughly 0.5 to 1 ug RNA and random hexamers. TCRdb re-called the immunoSEQ multiplex PCR reads through MiXCR, storing one row per CDR3 protein. This table holds 150,000 to 180,000 distinct CDR3 sequences, around 95% found once. Sequencing input: CD4+ T cells from PBMCs. The receptors derive from a human donor with Susac syndrome.

The chain links TRBV5-1 to TRBJ2-1; possibly TRBD1 for D (6 bases). The CDR3 totals 15 residues. Trimming took off 6 bases at V and 0 bases at J, with 13 bases between the two ends. Per germline, CDR1 SGHRS and CDR2 YFSETQ. CDR3: CASTLGAISYNEQFF. The CDR3, as DNA: TGCGCCAGCACATTGGGGGCAATCTCCTACAATGAGCAGTTCTTC.

V gene TRBV29-1 combines with J gene TRBJ2-7; 8 nucleotides agree with TRBD1. V was pared by 4 bases and J by 4 bases, with 6 bases of the junction left unmatched. Germline CDR1 and CDR2: SQVTM and ANQGSEA. CDR3 size: 13 residues. CDR3: CSVVRTGTYEQYF. In nucleotides, the CDR3 is TGCAGCGTTGTCAGGACAGGGACATACGAGCAGTACTTC.